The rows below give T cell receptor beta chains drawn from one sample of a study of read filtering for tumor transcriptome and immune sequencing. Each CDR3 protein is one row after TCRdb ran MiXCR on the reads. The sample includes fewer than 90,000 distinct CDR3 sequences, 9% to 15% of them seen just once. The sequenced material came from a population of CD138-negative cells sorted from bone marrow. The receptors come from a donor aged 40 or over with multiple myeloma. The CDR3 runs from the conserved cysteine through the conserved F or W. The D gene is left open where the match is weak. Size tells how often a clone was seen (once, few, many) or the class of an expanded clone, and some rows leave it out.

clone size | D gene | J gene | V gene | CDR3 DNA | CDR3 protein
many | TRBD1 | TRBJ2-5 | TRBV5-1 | TGCGCCAGCAGCTTGGCAGGGGGCCAAGAGACCCAGTACTTC | CASSLAGGQETQYF
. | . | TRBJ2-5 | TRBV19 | TGTGCCAGTAGTGGGCGGGAGACCCAGTACTTC | CASSGRETQYF
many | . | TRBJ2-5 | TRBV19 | TGTGCCAGTAGTACTTTGGCAGCAGCAGAGACCCAGTACTTC | CASSTLAAAETQYF
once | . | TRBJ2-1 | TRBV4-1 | TGCGCCAGCAGCCAAACAGGCCTTGAGCAGTTCTTC | CASSQTGLEQFF
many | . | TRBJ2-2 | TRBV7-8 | TGTGCCAGCAGCCCGCAGGGAGCCGGGGAGCTGTTTTTT | CASSPQGAGELFF
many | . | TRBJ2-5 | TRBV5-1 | TGCGCCAGCAGCCCCGGACAGATCCAAGAGACCCAGTACTTC | CASSPGQIQETQYF
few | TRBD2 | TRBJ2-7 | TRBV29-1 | TGCAGCGTCGGGAGGGCAGGGAACAACGAGCAGTACTTC | CSVGRAGNNEQYF
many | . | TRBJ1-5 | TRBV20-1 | TGCAGTGCTGGCGGGGGCCCCAATCAGCCCCAGCATTTT | CSAGGGPNQPQHF
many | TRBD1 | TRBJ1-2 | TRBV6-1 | TGTGCCAGCAGTGAAGATGGGACAGGGGTCTTCTATGGCTACACCTTC | CASSEDGTGVFYGYTF
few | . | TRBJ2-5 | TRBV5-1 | TGCGCCAGCAGCCCGGCCCCAGGGTACCAAGAGACCCAGTACTTC | CASSPAPGYQETQYF
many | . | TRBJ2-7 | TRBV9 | TGTGCCAGCAGCGTAGCACAGGGATACGAGCAGTACTTC | CASSVAQGYEQYF
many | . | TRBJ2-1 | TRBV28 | TGTGCCAGCAGTGCAGCGGACAGCTCCTACAATGAGCAGTTCTTC | CASSAADSSYNEQFF
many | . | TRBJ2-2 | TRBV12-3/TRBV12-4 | TGTGCCAGCAGGTCGACTAGATCTGGGGAGCTGTTTTTT | CASRSTRSGELFF
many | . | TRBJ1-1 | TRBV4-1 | TGCGCCAGCAGCCAAGATGGGCTGAACACTGAAGCTTTCTTT | CASSQDGLNTEAFF
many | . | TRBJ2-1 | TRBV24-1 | TGTGCCACCATGAGCTTGATCAACAATGAGCAGTTCTTC | CATMSLINNEQFF
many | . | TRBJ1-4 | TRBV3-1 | TGTGCCAGCAGCCCGGACAGAGCAAATGAAAAACTGTTTTTT | CASSPDRANEKLFF
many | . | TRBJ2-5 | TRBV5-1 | TGCGCCAGCAGCTGGGGGAGATTGGCGGCACAAGAGACCCAGATGAACTTC | CASSWGRLAAQETQMNF
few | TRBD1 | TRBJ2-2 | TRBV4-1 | TGCGCCAGCAGCCAAAGGACAGGGAACACCGGGGAGCTGTCTTTT | CASSQRTGNTGELSF
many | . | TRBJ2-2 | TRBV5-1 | TGCGCCAGCAGCCCGGACTTCTACACCGGGGAGCTGTTTTTT | CASSPDFYTGELFF
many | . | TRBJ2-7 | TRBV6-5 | TGTGCCAGCAGTTACAGGGACACCTTCTCCTACGAGCAGTACTTC | CASSYRDTFSYEQYF
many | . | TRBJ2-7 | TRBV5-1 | TGCGCCAGCAGCTACCTCGGGACCGAGGCCTACGAGCAGTACTTC | CASSYLGTEAYEQYF
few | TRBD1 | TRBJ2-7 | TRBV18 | TGTGCCAGCTCCCCCTCGACAGGGACGGACGAGCAGTACTTC | CASSPSTGTDEQYF
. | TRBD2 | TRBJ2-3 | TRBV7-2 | TGTGCCGGCAGTCGTCGGATAGCGGGGAGCACAGATACGCCGTATTTT | CAGSRRIAGSTDTPYF
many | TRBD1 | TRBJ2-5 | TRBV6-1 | TGTGCCAGCAGTGGAATAACAGGGGTTGGGGAGACCCAGTACTTC | CASSGITGVGETQYF
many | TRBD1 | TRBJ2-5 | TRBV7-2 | TGTGCCAGCAGCTTAGATCCGGGACAGGGTCGAGAGACCCAGTACTTC | CASSLDPGQGRETQYF
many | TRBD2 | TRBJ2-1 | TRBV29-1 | TGCAGCGTTGACGGGCTAGCGGGACTCAATGAGCAGTTCTTC | CSVDGLAGLNEQFF
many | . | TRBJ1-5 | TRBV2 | TGTGCCAGCAGTGATTTAAGTCTCTATCAGCCCCAGCATTTT | CASSDLSLYQPQHF
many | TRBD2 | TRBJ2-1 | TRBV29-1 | TGCAGCGGCGTAGCGGGAGGAACCTACAATGAGCAGTTCTTC | CSGVAGGTYNEQFF
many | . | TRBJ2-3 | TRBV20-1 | TGCAGTGCTAGGCACCTCGATAGAACAGATACGCAGTATTTT | CSARHLDRTDTQYF
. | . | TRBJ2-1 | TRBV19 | TGTGCCTCGAAACCTCAGGGGTTCAGCTGCAGCGAGCAGTTCTTC | CASKPQGFSCSEQFF
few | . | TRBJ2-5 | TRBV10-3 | TGTGCCATCACTGAGACGGGCAGACAAGAGACCCAGTACTTC | CAITETGRQETQYF
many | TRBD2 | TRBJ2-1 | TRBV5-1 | TGCGCCAGCAGCCCAGGACTAGCGGGAGGACTTTACTACAATGAGCAGTTCTTC | CASSPGLAGGLYYNEQFF
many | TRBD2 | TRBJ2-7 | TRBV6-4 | TGTGCCAGCAGCCGGACTAGCGGGAGCTCCGAGCAGTACTTC | CASSRTSGSSEQYF
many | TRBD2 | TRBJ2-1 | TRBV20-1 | TGCAGTGCTAGAGATGGGACTAGCGGAAGCTCCTACAATGAGCAGTTCTTC | CSARDGTSGSSYNEQFF
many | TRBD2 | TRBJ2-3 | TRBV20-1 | TGCAGTGCCATGACTAGCGGGAGGTCAGATACGCAGTATTTT | CSAMTSGRSDTQYF
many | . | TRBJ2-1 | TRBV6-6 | TGTGCCAGCAGGCCCGGGACAAGCTCCTACAATGAGCAGTTCTTC | CASRPGTSSYNEQFF
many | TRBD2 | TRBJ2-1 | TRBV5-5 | TGTGCCAGCAGCCTAAGACTAGCGGGACGCAATGAGCAGTTCTTC | CASSLRLAGRNEQFF
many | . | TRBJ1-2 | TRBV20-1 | TGCAGTGCTAGAGATGGAACAGGGCATGGCTACACCTTC | CSARDGTGHGYTF
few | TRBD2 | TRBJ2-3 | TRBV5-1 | TGCGCCAGCAGCCCCGCCAGCGCGGGAGCACGAGATACGCAGTATTTT | CASSPASAGARDTQYF
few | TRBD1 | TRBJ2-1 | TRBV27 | TGTGCCAGCAGTCTCGGGACAGGGGGCTACAATGAGCAGTTCTTC | CASSLGTGGYNEQFF
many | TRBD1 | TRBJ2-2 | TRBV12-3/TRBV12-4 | TGTGCCAGCTCCGACAGGGGCACCGGGGAGCTGTTTTTT | CASSDRGTGELFF
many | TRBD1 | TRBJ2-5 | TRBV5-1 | TGCGCCAGCAGACGACAGGGTCAAGAGACCCAGTACTTC | CASRRQGQETQYF
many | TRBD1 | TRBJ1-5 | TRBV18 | TGTGCCAGCTCACAGGGGGCCCGGCAGCCCCAGCATTTT | CASSQGARQPQHF
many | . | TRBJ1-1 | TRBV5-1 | TGCGCCAGCAGCTTGGGACAGGACGGCACTGAAGCTTTCTTT | CASSLGQDGTEAFF
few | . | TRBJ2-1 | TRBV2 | TGTGCCAGCAGTGAGTTGTTCTACAATGAGCAGTTCTTC | CASSELFYNEQFF
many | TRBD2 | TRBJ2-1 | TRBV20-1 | TGCAGTGCTAAGATGCGGGAGAAGTCCTACAATGAGCAGTTCTTC | CSAKMREKSYNEQFF
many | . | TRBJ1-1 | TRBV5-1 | TGCGCCAGCAGCTTATCCAAAACCCTTGGCACTGAAGCTTTCTTT | CASSLSKTLGTEAFF
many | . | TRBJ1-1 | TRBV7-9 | TGTGCCAGCAGCTTAGCACAGGCAATGAACACTGAAGCTTTCTTT | CASSLAQAMNTEAFF
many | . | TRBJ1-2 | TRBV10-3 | TGTGCCCGCAGCGAGGGAGCTAACTATGGCTACACCTTC | CARSEGANYGYTF
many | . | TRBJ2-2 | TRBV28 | TGTGCCAGCAGGCCCGGGACCGTCAACACCGGGGAGCTGTTTTTT | CASRPGTVNTGELFF
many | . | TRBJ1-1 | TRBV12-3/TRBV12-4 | TGTGCCAGCAGTTTAGGCGGGGTTGGGGGGGCTTTCTTT | CASSLGGVGGAFF
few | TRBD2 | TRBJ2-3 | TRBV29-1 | TGCAGCGTGCGGATTAGCGGGGAAGATACGCAGTATTTT | CSVRISGEDTQYF